Listed here are 5 T cell receptor beta chains from one sample, sequenced in a study of T-cell reconstitution after alpha-beta-depleted transplantation in children. TCRbeta library preparation incorporated unique molecular identifiers. MiXCR, run by TCRdb on the PCR reads, gives a single entry per CDR3 protein. The table has fewer than 550,000 distinct CDR3 sequences, roughly a tenth seen once; the top ten hold approximately 2%. The input for sequencing was PBMCs, taken before TCRalphabeta/CD19-depleted stem cell transplant. The receptors derive from a child younger than 10 with inherited bone marrow failure, due to receive a stem cell transplant.

The chain carries TRBV27 and TRBJ2-3, with no clear D. Per the germline V gene, CDR1 is MNHEY and CDR2 is SMNVEV (reference sequence). V gave up 8 bases and J gave up 6 bases, with 15 bases separating them. This CDR3 is built from 13 residues. The CDR3 region has the DNA TGTGCCAGCGGTTATTTTTCATGGGATACGCAGTATTTT. It is translated as CASGYFSWDTQYF.

The CDR3 DNA is TGTGCCAGCAGCCCCCGGATCGGCCAAGGAGCTTTCTTT. Amino acids: CASSPRIGQGAFF. The chain joins TRBV7-2 to TRBJ1-1; the D is unclear. The germline CDR1 and CDR2 sequences are SGHTA and FQGNSA. The CDR3 covers 13 residues. V lost 5 bases and J lost 10, with 17 bases in between. The full variable domain, in which reference TRBV7-2 and TRBJ1-1 provide the parts outside the CDR3, is GAGVSQSPSNKVTEKGKDVELRCDPISGHTALYWYRQSLGQGLEFLIYFQGNSAPDKSGLPSDRFSAERTGGSVSTLTIQRTQQEDSAVYLCASSPRIGQGAFFGQGTRLTVV.

This chain links TRBV6-1 with TRBJ1-2; TRBD1 is a possible D gene (5 bases). Germline CDR1 reads MNHNS; CDR2 reads SASEGT. The V and J ends lost 6 bases and 3 bases respectively, with 11 bases between them. This CDR3 contains 13 residues. The CDR3 loop is CASSIGADYGYTF. The CDR3 DNA sequence: TGTGCCAGCAGCATAGGGGCTGACTATGGCTACACCTTC.

At least ten counts were recorded for this clonotype. V is TRBV20-1 and J is TRBJ2-1; 9 nucleotides align to TRBD2. Germline V lookup: CDR1 DFQATT, CDR2 SNEGSKA (reference sequence). Trimming took 4 bases from V and 10 from J; bases not matched to a gene: 11. The CDR3 contains 14 residues. DNA of the CDR3: TGCAGTGCTACAATAGCGGGAGTAATAAAGGAGCAGTTCTTC. This encodes CSATIAGVIKEQFF.

This clonotype was found many times. This chain connects TRBV28 to TRBJ2-7; 7 bases agree with TRBD1. The V segment lost 6 bases and the J segment 1 base; nucleotides outside the gene matches: 6. Germline V lookup: CDR1 MDHEN, CDR2 SYDVKM. The CDR3 totals 14 residues. CDR3 in DNA: TGTGCCAGCAGCCATACAGGGGCATCCTACGAGCAGTACTTC. Residues: CASSHTGASYEQYF.